Listed below are T cell receptor beta chains from one sample, sequenced in a study of CD8 T cells in ankylosing spondylitis. TCRdb recomputed calls from the 5' RACE reads with MiXCR, one row per CDR3 protein. The repertoire holds 250,000 to 400,000 distinct CDR3 sequences, with 11% as singletons. Sequencing input: blood, either unsorted or a sorted T cell fraction (not recorded which). The receptor set was obtained from a female donor with ankylosing spondylitis or in good health (not recorded which). Each CDR3 is given with its conserved first and last residue. Each record gives: J gene, D gene, V gene, clone size, CDR3 DNA, CDR3 protein. D genes are given only for firm matches. The listing skips clone size in some rows; elsewhere it reads once, few, many or a size class.

TRBJ2-3,.,TRBV30,.,TGTGCCTGGAGTCTTGACGCAGATACGCAGTATTTT,CAWSLDADTQYF
TRBJ2-1,TRBD1,TRBV7-9,many,TGTGCCAGCAGCCCCTCGGGACAGTACAATGAGCAGTTCTTC,CASSPSGQYNEQFF
TRBJ2-3,TRBD2,TRBV27,.,TGTGCCAGCAGTCCATACCTCCCTGGCCTAGCGGGGGGCAGTACGCAGTATTTT,CASSPYLPGLAGGSTQYF
TRBJ2-5,.,TRBV20-1,many,TGCAGTGGGTCGCAGTACCAAGAGACCCAGTACTTC,CSGSQYQETQYF
TRBJ2-7,TRBD1,TRBV29-1,many,TGCAGCGTTGGTTGGGGGACAGGAGCTTTCTACGAGCAGTACTTC,CSVGWGTGAFYEQYF
TRBJ2-3,TRBD1,TRBV5-5,few,TGTGCCAGCAGCTTGGCCAGGGGGCGCGGCACAGATACGCAGTATTTT,CASSLARGRGTDTQYF
TRBJ2-1,TRBD2,TRBV11-1,once,TGTGCCAGCAGTTGGACTAGCGGATACAATGAGCAGTTCTTC,CASSWTSGYNEQFF
TRBJ2-2,TRBD1,TRBV5-1,many,TGCGCCAGCAGCCCAGGGGGAGCCTCGACGGGCGGGGAGCTGTTTTTT,CASSPGGASTGGELFF
TRBJ2-7,.,TRBV6-1,many,TGTGCCAGCAGTGAAGGGCCCTCCGGGCAGTACTTC,CASSEGPSGQYF
TRBJ2-7,.,TRBV10-3,many,TGTGCCATCACCCCCGGCAGGGGCTACGAGCAGTACTTC,CAITPGRGYEQYF
TRBJ1-1,.,TRBV5-1,few,TGCGCCAGCAGCTTGGCCAGTTTAAGTGAAGCTTTCTTT,CASSLASLSEAFF
TRBJ2-1,.,TRBV7-9,many,TGTGCCAGCAGCCCAGATGGGGCGGGATGGGAGCAGTTCTTC,CASSPDGAGWEQFF
TRBJ2-1,TRBD2,TRBV5-1,few,TGCGCCAGCAGCCCCACCTGGGGCGGTGGGGGGGATGAGCAGTTCTTC,CASSPTWGGGGDEQFF
TRBJ2-1,.,TRBV7-3,few,TGTGCCAGCAGCTTATACGGGGGGCCCCTTTCCTACAATGAGCAGTTCTTC,CASSLYGGPLSYNEQFF
TRBJ2-7,.,TRBV12-3/TRBV12-4,many,TGTGCCAGCAGCCTATCTCTATCTCCCTCCGAGCAGTACTTC,CASSLSLSPSEQYF
TRBJ1-3,.,TRBV12-3/TRBV12-4,many,TGTGCCAGCAGCTTAACAGGGAGTGGAAACACCATATATTTT,CASSLTGSGNTIYF
TRBJ1-3,.,TRBV12-3/TRBV12-4,.,TGTGCCAGCAAAGGTGCAAATGGAAACACCATATATTTT,CASKGANGNTIYF
TRBJ2-7,.,TRBV7-8,few,TGTGCCAGCAGCTTAGGCGGCCTCACCTACGAGCAGTACTTC,CASSLGGLTYEQYF
TRBJ2-5,.,TRBV7-2,.,TGTGCCAGCAGCTTAAATCGCCAGACCCAGTACTTC,CASSLNRQTQYF
TRBJ1-1,.,TRBV20-1,.,TGCAGTGGACTTGGCGGGCCTCTAAGTAGAGCTTTCTTT,CSGLGGPLSRAFF
TRBJ2-3,.,TRBV11-2,many,TGTGCCAGCAGTAACCCGGGCCCCCCGAGGAAGGTCCTCACAGATACGCAGTATTTT,CASSNPGPPRKVLTDTQYF
TRBJ2-7,TRBD2,TRBV19,few,TGTGCCAGTAGTATAGGACTAGCGGGAGTTGGTGAGCAGTACTTC,CASSIGLAGVGEQYF
TRBJ1-1,.,TRBV20-1,.,TGCAGTGCCAAAAGGGGCGGTATCCTGAACACTGAAGCTTTCTTT,CSAKRGGILNTEAFF
TRBJ2-7,.,TRBV20-1,.,TGCAGTGCTAGAGGCGAGAGGATAGGGCAGATCTCCTACGAGCAGTACTTC,CSARGERIGQISYEQYF
TRBJ2-7,.,TRBV29-1,many,TGCTCCACGTGGGAGTCTACTTCCCCCTACGAGCAGTACTTC,CSTWESTSPYEQYF
TRBJ2-3,.,TRBV15,many,TGTGCCACCAGCAGAGACCCCGGCGTGGATACGCAGTATTTT,CATSRDPGVDTQYF
TRBJ1-2,.,TRBV27,many,TGTGCCAGCTCTAGATCGGGTTTAGGATTTCAGTATGGCTACACCTTC,CASSRSGLGFQYGYTF
TRBJ2-5,.,TRBV28,.,TGTGCCAGTCGCAGGGGACGGTACCAAGAGACCCAGTACTTC,CASRRGRYQETQYF
TRBJ1-3,TRBD1,TRBV5-6,many,TGTGCCAGCAGCTCAGGGACAGGACCCATCTCTGGAAACACCATATATTTT,CASSSGTGPISGNTIYF
TRBJ2-5,.,TRBV5-1,.,TGCGCCAGCAGCCTGAACACCGGGAATAGGGAGACCCAGTACTTC,CASSLNTGNRETQYF
TRBJ2-1,TRBD2,TRBV20-1,.,TGCAGTGCTGAACTCCTAGCGGGGGCATCCTACAATGAGCAGTTCTTC,CSAELLAGASYNEQFF
TRBJ2-7,.,TRBV28,.,TGTGCCAGCAGTCGGGGGACGTTCGCGGACGAGCAGTACTTC,CASSRGTFADEQYF
TRBJ2-3,TRBD2,TRBV3-1,many,TGTGCCAGCAGCCGGTTAGGGACTAGCGGGCGGTTCGATACGCAGTATTTT,CASSRLGTSGRFDTQYF
TRBJ2-1,.,TRBV28,.,TGTGCCAGCAGGCCTCTCCCCGGGGTTGGTCTGGGTGAGCAGTTCTTC,CASRPLPGVGLGEQFF
TRBJ2-3,.,TRBV15,many,TGTGCCACCAGCAGAGATACGACTGATACGCAGTATTTT,CATSRDTTDTQYF
TRBJ2-3,.,TRBV12-3/TRBV12-4,many,TGTGCCAGCAAACAATTGAGATCCACAGATACGCAGTATTTT,CASKQLRSTDTQYF
TRBJ1-2,.,TRBV27,few,TGTGCCAGCAGTGGGGGTGGGATCAACTATGGCTACACCTTC,CASSGGGINYGYTF
TRBJ2-1,.,TRBV6-1,many,TGTGCCAGCTATCCTGTGCTGGCTCGGCAGCGGAGCTCCTACAATGAGCAGTTCTTC,CASYPVLARQRSSYNEQFF
TRBJ2-7,.,TRBV5-8,.,TGTGCCAGCAGCTTGGCCGATAGCCATACCTACGAGCAGTACTTC,CASSLADSHTYEQYF
TRBJ1-5,TRBD1,TRBV20-1,.,TGCTGTGCCCTATTAGAAGGGGGCTTTTATAGCAATCAGCCCCAGCATTTT,CCALLEGGFYSNQPQHF
TRBJ2-7,.,TRBV27,.,TGTGCCAGCCGATCTCGATGGGAACTAGGACAGTACTTC,CASRSRWELGQYF
TRBJ2-7,TRBD1,TRBV7-2,.,TGTGCCAGCAGCTTGATAGACAGGGGCTACGAGCAGTACTTC,CASSLIDRGYEQYF
TRBJ2-7,.,TRBV6-2/TRBV6-3,.,TGTGCCAGCCATGACAGGTCCTACGAGCAGTACTTC,CASHDRSYEQYF
TRBJ1-1,.,TRBV20-1,many,TGCAGTGCTACCGGGGCCCCGGGGAACACTGAAGCTTTCTTT,CSATGAPGNTEAFF
TRBJ2-1,TRBD1,TRBV9,few,TGTGCCAGCAGGGGTGGGGGACAGGGGAAAAATGAGCAGTTCTTC,CASRGGGQGKNEQFF
TRBJ2-1,.,TRBV20-1,many,TGCAGTGCTAGGGGCCTCACCTACAATGAGCAGTTCTTC,CSARGLTYNEQFF
TRBJ2-7,.,TRBV20-1,many,TGCAGTGCTAGGTCAGGGTTCTACGAGCAGTACTTC,CSARSGFYEQYF
TRBJ2-2,TRBD2,TRBV29-1,many,TGCAGCGTGAGACTAGCGGGAGTATCCGGGGAGCTGTTTTTT,CSVRLAGVSGELFF
TRBJ2-7,.,TRBV20-1,many,TGCAGTGCTAGAGATCGTAGGGGGTTCTCCTACGAGCAGTACTTC,CSARDRRGFSYEQYF
TRBJ2-3,.,TRBV27,many,TGTGCCAGCAGTTTGTCTAGACCAGATACGCAGTATTTT,CASSLSRPDTQYF
TRBJ2-3,.,TRBV12-3/TRBV12-4,many,TGTGCCAGCACTCGGGGACAAGCCTTGACAGATACGCAGTATTTT,CASTRGQALTDTQYF
TRBJ2-1,.,TRBV27,many,TGTGCCAGCAGTTTTAAAGGGAATGAGCAGTTCTTC,CASSFKGNEQFF
TRBJ2-5,.,TRBV20-1,.,TGCAGTGCTAGCCGGGACGGCGAGACCCAGTACTTC,CSASRDGETQYF
TRBJ2-1,TRBD1,TRBV5-8,.,TGTGCCAGCAGCTTGACCCTGACAGGGCACAATTACAATGAGCAGTTCTTC,CASSLTLTGHNYNEQFF
TRBJ2-1,TRBD2,TRBV11-1,few,TGTGCCAGCAGCTTAGGGCGGACTAGCGGGGGGGCCTCATACAATGAGCAGTTCTTC,CASSLGRTSGGASYNEQFF